This T cell receptor beta chain was found in a study of T cell changes during pregnancy in multiple sclerosis. V was pared by 0 bases and J by 2 bases, with 12 bases between. Germline CDR1 is SGHRS and CDR2 is YFSETQ. There are 16 residues in the CDR3. Some clones are missing from TCRdb's copy, which holds only in-frame ones; the method was immunoSEQ multiplex PCR. Of around 88,000 clones in the sample, about 91% were seen once. This clone came up a few times. The material sequenced was peripheral blood, taken after pregnancy. This TCR was recovered from a female donor in good health, enrolled as a control in a pregnancy study. V usage is TRBV5-1 and J usage is TRBJ2-1; perhaps TRBD1 as D (6 bases). Here the CDR3 reads CASSLGAGATYNEQFF. Written as DNA, the CDR3 is TGCGCCAGCAGCTTGGGGGCAGGGGCGACCTACAATGAGCAGTTCTTC.